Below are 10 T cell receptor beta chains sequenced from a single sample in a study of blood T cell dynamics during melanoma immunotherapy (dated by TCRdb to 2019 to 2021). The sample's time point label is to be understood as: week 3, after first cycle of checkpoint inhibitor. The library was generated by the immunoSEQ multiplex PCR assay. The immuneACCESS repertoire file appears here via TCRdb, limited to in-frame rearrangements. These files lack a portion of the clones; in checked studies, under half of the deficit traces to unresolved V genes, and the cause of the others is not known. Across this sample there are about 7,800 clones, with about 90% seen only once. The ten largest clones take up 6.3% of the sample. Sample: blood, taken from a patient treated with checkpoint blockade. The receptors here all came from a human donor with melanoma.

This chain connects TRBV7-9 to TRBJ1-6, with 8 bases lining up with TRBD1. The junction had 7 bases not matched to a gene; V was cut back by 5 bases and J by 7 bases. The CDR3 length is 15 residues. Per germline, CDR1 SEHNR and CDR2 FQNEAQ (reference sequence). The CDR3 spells CASSHDGQGNSPLHF. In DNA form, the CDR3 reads TGTGCCAGCAGCCACGACGGACAGGGAAATTCACCCCTCCACTTT.

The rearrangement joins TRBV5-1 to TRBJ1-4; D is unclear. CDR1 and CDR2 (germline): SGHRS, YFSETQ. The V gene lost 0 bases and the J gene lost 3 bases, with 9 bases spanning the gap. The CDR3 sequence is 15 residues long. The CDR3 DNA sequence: TGCGCCAGCAGCTTGGATCCCGACCCTAATGAAAAACTGTTTTTT. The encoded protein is CASSLDPDPNEKLFF.

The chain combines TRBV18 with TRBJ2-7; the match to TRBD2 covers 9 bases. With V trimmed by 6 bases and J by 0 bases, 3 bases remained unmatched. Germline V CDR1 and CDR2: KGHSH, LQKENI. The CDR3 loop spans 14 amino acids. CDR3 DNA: TGTGCCAGCTCGGATAGCGGGAGCTCCTACGAGCAGTACTTC. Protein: CASSDSGSSYEQYF.

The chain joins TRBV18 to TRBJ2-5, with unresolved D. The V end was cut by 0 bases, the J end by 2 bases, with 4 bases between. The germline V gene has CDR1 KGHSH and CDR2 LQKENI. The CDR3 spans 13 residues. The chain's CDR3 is CASSPPAQETQYF. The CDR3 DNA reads TGTGCCAGCTCACCACCAGCTCAAGAGACCCAGTACTTC.

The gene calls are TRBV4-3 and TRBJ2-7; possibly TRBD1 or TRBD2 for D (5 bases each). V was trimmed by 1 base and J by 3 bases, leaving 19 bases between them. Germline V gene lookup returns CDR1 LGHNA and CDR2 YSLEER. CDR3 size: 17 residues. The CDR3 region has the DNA TGCGCCAGCAGCCAAGCGAGGGCGGATGGGACGAGCTACGAGCAGTACTTC. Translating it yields CASSQARADGTSYEQYF.

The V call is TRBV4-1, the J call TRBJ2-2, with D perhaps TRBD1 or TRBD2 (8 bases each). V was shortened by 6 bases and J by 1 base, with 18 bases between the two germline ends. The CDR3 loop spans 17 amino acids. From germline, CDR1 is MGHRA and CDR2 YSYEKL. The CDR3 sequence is CASSQGAGGRNTGELFF. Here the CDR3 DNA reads TGCGCCAGCAGTCAGGGGGCGGGGGGACGGAACACCGGGGAGCTGTTTTTT.

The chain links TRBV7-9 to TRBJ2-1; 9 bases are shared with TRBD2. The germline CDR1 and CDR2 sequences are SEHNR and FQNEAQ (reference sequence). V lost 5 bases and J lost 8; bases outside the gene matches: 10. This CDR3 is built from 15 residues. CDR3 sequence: CASSPGTSSGDEQFF. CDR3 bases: TGTGCCAGCAGCCCGGGGACTAGCTCGGGGGATGAGCAGTTCTTC.

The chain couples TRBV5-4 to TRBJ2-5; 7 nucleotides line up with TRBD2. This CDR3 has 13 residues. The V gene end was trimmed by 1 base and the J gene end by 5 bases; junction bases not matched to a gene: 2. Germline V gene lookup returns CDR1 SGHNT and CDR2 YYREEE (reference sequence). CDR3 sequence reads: CASSLRGGETQYF. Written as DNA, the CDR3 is TGTGCCAGCAGCTTGCGGGGAGGGGAGACCCAGTACTTC.

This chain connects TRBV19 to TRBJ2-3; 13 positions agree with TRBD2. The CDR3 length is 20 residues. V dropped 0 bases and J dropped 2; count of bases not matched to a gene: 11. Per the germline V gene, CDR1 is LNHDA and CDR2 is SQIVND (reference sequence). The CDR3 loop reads CASSIDPRTSGSSYTDTQYF. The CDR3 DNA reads TGTGCCAGTAGTATAGACCCACGGACTAGCGGGAGTTCCTACACAGATACGCAGTATTTT.

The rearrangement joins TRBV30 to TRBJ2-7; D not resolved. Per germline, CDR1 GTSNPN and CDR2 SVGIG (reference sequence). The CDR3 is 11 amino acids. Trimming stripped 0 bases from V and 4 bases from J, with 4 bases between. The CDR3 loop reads CAWSVQYEQYF. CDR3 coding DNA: TGTGCCTGGAGTGTACAGTACGAGCAGTACTTC.